This T cell receptor beta chain appears in the sequencing data of a study of TIL therapy for anti-PD-1-resistant metastatic lung cancer. Study-level background: Median tumor mutation burden was roughly 1.4 mutations per megabase.

Sample time point: pre-treatment sample, taken before nivolumab and TIL therapy. Stage 4 NSCLC adults joined between October 2017 and January 2020. This was the immunoSEQ v3 assay. Clones were read by immunoSEQ multiplex PCR, and TCRdb kept only the in-frame ones, dropping some. The sample has about 20,000 clones; about 83% are singletons. The CDR3 covers 13 residues. V lost 2 bases and J lost 5; bases outside the gene matches: 4. CDR1 and CDR2 from the germline V gene are SQVTM and ANQGSEA. The rearrangement joins TRBV29-1 to TRBJ1-2; 8 bases map to TRBD1. The TCR was taken from a person aged 25 to 85 with non-small cell lung cancer. Source: blood, taken at baseline. CDR3 loop: CSVENQGAYGYTF. CDR3 DNA: TGCAGCGTTGAAAACCAGGGGGCGTATGGCTACACCTTC.